This T cell receptor beta chain was found in a study of human T cells and chemical hapten exposure listed by TCRdb under 2021. For context, the study as a whole: For sensitization, 2% DPC in acetone was applied to an approximately 2 cm by approximately 2 cm area of upper inner arm skin. Throughout the study period of around 24 weeks, patients also received therapeutic DPC doses to the scalp every week. Patch tests used Finn chambers with 0.01% DPC on the upper back, scored after 6 days by International Contact Dermatitis Research Group standards. The study tracked peripheral blood TCR repertoire changes in vivo during primary and secondary sensitization to the hapten diphenylcyclopropenone (DPC) in alopecia patients. The mostly female patient cohort included alopecia areata with under or over 50% scalp involvement, alopecia totalis and alopecia universalis. Blood samples were taken from patients before sensitization (week 0) and then at 2, 6 and about 24 weeks after DPC sensitization. Libraries were pooled for sequencing, and per-sample TCR yields varied mainly because of small differences in library volumes within the pool. For TCR sequencing, blood came from over 25 alopecia patients at anywhere from one to four time points (pre-sensitization, 2, 6 and 24 weeks). The study at large found these results: Because every patient had alopecia, a presumed autoimmune disease, the patients' immune response might differ from that of healthy individuals. Expanded TCRs formed significantly more large CDR3 similarity clusters than pre-sensitization or healthy control sets, consistent with antigen-driven responses. A positive correlation was found between the number of PT1 expanded TCRs and patch test score, with significance reached at thresholds 8, 16 and 32 but not 4. Repeated subsampling changed both the strength of the expansion versus patch-test correlation and the threshold at which that correlation became significant. The number of TCRs above 1 in 1000 frequency did not change with DPC sensitization; there was no evidence of global repertoire structure alterations.

Preparation of the library involved RACE. The instrument was a NextSeq 500. During library preparation, unique molecular identifiers were attached to individual cDNA molecules so that TCRs could be counted quantitatively and reproducibly. Both TCR alpha and TCR beta chains were sequenced from each blood RNA sample. The authors' pipeline ran thus. The median number of TCRs per sample was some 100,000, ranging from 23,224 to 690,600. V, J and CDR3 annotation of the TCR reads was carried out using the Decombinator software suite. For the PS versus PT1 abundance plots, all samples were subsampled to the same number of TCRs (28,000). TCRs were defined as expanded if absent before sensitization and observed at least eight times at the 2-week time point. The public reads were reanalyzed by TCRdb: fastp trimming at Q25, MiXCR alignment, in-frame beta chains only. Duplicate CDR3 protein sequences are folded into a single record with the most common DNA and genes. These V and J calls originate from TCRdb's pipeline instead of the authors' own analysis. This sample holds around 110,000 distinct CDR3 sequences; 9.5% to 13% were observed only once. The top ten clonotypes cover 1.4% of the sample.

This clonotype was seen only a few times. Its antigen is currently not known. No much larger clone is present one base from it, and per-base qualities are unavailable. The time point label, read with the paper, signifies: patch test 1, 2 weeks after DPC sensitization. In the paper's terms, the treatment or condition label means: therapeutic diphenylcyclopropenone sensitization with weekly scalp DPC. At each patch-test visit, blood was drawn before the patch test was applied. To be eligible, patients had to be aged 18 to 70, diagnosed with alopecia and judged suitable for DPC therapy, while pregnant patients were excluded. Total RNA was isolated from unfractionated whole blood collected in Tempus Blood RNA tubes. A distance of 13 bases separates the germline ends of V and J, which lose 2 bases and 5 bases respectively. CDR3 length: 15 amino acids, cysteine to phenylalanine. Only CDR3 DNA is held: 45 bases, read in frame from base 1. Taken from the germline V gene, the CDR1 and CDR2 loops are SGHTS and YDEGEE.

The chain is encoded by TRBV5-8 joined to TRBJ2-2; the D gene is perhaps TRBD2, from 6 matching bases. The sample consisted of whole blood, taken in connection with sensitization to the hapten diphenylcyclopropenone (DPC). The receptor comes from a woman aged 50 to 65 with alopecia areata. Some clones in this sample may be carry-over from other donors' samples. The CDR3 region: CASSLGGFGTGELFF. In nucleotides, the sequence is TGTGCCAGCAGCTTAGGAGGGTTTGGGACCGGGGAGCTGTTTTTT.